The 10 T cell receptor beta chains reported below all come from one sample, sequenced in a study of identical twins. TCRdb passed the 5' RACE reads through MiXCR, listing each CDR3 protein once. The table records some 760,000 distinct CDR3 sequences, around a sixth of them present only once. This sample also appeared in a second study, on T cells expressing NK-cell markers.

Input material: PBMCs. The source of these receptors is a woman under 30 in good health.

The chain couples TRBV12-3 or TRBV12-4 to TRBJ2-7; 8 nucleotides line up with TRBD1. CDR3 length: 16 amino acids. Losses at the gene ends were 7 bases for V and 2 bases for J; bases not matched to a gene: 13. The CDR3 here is CASTSSPTGATYEQYF. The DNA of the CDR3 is TGTGCCAGCACTTCAAGTCCGACAGGGGCAACCTACGAGCAGTACTTC.

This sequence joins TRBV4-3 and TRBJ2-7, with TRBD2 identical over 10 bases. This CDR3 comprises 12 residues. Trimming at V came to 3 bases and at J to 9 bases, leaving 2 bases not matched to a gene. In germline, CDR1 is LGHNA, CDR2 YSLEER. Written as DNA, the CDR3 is TGCGCCAGCAGCCACCCTAGCGGGAGGCAGTACTTC. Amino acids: CASSHPSGRQYF.

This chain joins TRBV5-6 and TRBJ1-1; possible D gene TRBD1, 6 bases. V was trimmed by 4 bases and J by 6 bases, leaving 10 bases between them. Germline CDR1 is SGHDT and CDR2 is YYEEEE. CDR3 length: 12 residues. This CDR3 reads CASSATGPEAFF. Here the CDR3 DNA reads TGTGCCAGCAGCGCCACAGGGCCTGAAGCTTTCTTT. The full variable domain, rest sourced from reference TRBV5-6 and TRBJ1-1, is DAGVTQSPTHLIKTRGQQVTLRCSPKSGHDTVSWYQQALGQGPQFIFQYYEEEERQRGNFPDRFSGHQFPNYSSELNVNALLLGDSALYLCASSATGPEAFFGQGTRLTVV.

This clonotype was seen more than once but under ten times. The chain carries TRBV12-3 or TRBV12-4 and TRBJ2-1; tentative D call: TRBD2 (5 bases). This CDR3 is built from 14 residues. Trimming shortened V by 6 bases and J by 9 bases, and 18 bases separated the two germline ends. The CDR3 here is CASRWRTPGSEQFF. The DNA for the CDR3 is TGTGCCAGCAGGTGGAGGACCCCGGGCAGTGAGCAGTTCTTC.

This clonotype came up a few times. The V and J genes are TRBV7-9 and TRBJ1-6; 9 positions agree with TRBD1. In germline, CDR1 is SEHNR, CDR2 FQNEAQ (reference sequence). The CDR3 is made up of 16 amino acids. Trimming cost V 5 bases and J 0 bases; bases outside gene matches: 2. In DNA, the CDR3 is TGTGCCAGCAGCGGACAGGGGAGCTCCTATAATTCACCCCTCCACTTT. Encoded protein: CASSGQGSSYNSPLHF. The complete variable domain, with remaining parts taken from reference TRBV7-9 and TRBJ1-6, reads DTGVSQNPRHKITKRGQNVTFRCDPISEHNRLYWYRQTLGQGPEFLTYFQNEAQLEKSRLLSDRFSAERPKGSFSTLEIQRTEQGDSAMYLCASSGQGSSYNSPLHFGNGTRLTVT.

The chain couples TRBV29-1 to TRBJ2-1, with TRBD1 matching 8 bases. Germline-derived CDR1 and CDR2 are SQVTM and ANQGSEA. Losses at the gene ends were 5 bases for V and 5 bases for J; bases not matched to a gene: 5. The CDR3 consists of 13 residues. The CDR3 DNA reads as TGCAGCGTTCCTACAGGGGGGAACAATGAGCAGTTCTTC. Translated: CSVPTGGNNEQFF.

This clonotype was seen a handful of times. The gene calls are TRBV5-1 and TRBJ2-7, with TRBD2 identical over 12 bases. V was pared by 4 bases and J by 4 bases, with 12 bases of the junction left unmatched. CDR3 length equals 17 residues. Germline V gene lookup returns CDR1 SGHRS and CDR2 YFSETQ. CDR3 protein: CASSLGLTSGGEYEQYF. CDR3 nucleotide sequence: TGCGCCAGCAGCCTCGGTTTGACTAGCGGGGGAGAGTACGAGCAGTACTTC.

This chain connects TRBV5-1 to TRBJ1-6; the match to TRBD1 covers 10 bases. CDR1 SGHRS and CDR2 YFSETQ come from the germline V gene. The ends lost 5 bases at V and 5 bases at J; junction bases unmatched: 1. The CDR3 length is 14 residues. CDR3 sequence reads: CASRGTGDNSPLHF. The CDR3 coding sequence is TGCGCCAGCAGGGGGACAGGGGATAATTCACCCCTCCACTTT.

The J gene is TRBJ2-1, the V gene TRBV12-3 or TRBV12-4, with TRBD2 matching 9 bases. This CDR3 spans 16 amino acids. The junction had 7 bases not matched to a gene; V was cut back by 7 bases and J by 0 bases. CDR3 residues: CASTSLAGISYNEQFF. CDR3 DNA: TGTGCCAGCACGTCCCTAGCGGGGATCTCCTACAATGAGCAGTTCTTC.

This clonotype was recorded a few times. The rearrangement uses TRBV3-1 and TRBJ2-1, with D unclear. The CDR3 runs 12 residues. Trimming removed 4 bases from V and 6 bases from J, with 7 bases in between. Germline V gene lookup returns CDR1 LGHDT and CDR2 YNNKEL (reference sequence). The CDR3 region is CASSLHANEQFF. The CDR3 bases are TGTGCCAGCAGCCTGCATGCCAATGAGCAGTTCTTC.